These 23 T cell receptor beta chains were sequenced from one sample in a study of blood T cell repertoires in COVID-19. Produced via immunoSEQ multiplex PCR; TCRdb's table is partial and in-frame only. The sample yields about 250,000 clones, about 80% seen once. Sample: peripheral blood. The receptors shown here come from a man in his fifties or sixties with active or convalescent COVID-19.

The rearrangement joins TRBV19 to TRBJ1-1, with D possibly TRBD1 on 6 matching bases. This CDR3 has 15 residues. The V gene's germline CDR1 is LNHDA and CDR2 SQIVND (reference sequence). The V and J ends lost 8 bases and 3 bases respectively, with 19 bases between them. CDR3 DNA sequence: TGTGCCAGTCACCGGGGGGCGTATTCGGACACTGAAGCTTTCTTT. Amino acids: CASHRGAYSDTEAFF. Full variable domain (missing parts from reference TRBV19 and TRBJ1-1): DGGITQSPKYLFRKEGQNVTLSCEQNLNHDAMYWYRQDPGQGLRLIYYSQIVNDFQKGDIAEGYSVSREKKESFPLTVTSAQKNPTAFYLCASHRGAYSDTEAFFGQGTRLTVV.

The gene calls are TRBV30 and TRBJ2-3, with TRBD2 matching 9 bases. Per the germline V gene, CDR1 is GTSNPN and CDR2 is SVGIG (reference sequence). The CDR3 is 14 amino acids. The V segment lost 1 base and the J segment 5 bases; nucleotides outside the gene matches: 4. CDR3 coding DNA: TGTGCCTGGAGTGATGGCGGGGGGGGAGATACGCAGTATTTT. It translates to CAWSDGGGGDTQYF.

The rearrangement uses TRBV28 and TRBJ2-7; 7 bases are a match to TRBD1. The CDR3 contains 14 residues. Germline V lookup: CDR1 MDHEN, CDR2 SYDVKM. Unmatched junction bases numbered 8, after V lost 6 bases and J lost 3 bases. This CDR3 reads CASRRGQRYYEQYF. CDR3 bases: TGTGCCAGCAGAAGGGGGCAGCGCTACTACGAGCAGTACTTC.

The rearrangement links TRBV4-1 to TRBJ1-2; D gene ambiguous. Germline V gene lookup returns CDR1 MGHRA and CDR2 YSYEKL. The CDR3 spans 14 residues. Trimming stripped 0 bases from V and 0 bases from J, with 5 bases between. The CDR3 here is CASSQERANYGYTF. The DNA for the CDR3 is TGCGCCAGCAGCCAAGAACGAGCTAACTATGGCTACACCTTC.

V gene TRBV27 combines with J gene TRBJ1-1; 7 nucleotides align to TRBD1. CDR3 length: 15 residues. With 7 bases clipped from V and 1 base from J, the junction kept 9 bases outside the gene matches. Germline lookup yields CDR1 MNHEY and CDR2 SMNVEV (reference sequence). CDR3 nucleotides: TGTGCCAGCAACTCTTGGGGACAGCAGAACACTGAAGCTTTCTTT. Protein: CASNSWGQQNTEAFF.

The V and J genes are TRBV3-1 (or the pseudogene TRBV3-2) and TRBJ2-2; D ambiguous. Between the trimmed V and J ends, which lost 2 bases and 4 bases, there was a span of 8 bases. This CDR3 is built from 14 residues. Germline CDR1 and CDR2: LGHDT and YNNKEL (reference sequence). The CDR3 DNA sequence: TGTGCCAGCAGCCAACTACAGTCCACCGGGGAGCTGTTTTTT. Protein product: CASSQLQSTGELFF.

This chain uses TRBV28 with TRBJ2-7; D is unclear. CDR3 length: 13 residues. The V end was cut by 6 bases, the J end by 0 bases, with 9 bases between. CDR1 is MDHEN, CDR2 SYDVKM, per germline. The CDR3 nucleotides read TGTGCCAGCAGGTCCGCAGTCTCCTACGAGCAGTACTTC. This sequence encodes CASRSAVSYEQYF.

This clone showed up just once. The CDR3: CASSLAGPQYF. The CDR3 nucleotides are TGTGCCAGCAGTTTGGCGGGCCCGCAGTACTTC. J is TRBJ2-7 and V is TRBV12-3 or TRBV12-4; D might be TRBD2 (5 bases). CDR3 length: 11 amino acids. V was pared by 3 bases and J by 9 bases, with 9 bases between.

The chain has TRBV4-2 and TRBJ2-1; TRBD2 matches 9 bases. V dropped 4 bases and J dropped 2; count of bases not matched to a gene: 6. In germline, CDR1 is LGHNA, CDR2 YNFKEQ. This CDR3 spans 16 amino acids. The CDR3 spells CASSRSGGGAYNEQFF. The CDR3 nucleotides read TGTGCCAGCAGCCGCTCGGGCGGGGGGGCCTACAATGAGCAGTTCTTC.

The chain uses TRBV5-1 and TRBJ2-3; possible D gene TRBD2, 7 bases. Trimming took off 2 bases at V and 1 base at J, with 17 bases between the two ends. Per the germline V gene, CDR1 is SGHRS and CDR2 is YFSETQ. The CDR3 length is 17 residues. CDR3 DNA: TGCGCCAGCAGCTTCATCAGAGGGCGGGGGCGCACAGATACGCAGTATTTT. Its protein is CASSFIRGRGRTDTQYF.

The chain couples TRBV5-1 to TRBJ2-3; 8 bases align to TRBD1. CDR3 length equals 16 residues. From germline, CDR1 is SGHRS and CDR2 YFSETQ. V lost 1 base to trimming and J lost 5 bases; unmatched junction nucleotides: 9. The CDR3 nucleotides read TGCGCCAGCAGCTTGACACCGCGAGGGACAGGAGATACGCAGTATTTT. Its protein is CASSLTPRGTGDTQYF.

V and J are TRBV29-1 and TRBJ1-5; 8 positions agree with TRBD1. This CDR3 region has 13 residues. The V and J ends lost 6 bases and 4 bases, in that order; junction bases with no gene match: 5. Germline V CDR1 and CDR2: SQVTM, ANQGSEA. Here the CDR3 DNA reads TGCAGCGTGGCCCAGGGGGCGAATCAGCCCCAGCATTTT. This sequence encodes CSVAQGANQPQHF. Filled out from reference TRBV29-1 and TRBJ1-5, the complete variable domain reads SAVISQKPSRDICQRGTSLTIQCQVDSQVTMMFWYRQQPGQSLTLIATANQGSEATYESGFVIDKFPISRPNLTFSTLTVSNMSPEDSSIYLCSVAQGANQPQHFGDGTRLSIL.

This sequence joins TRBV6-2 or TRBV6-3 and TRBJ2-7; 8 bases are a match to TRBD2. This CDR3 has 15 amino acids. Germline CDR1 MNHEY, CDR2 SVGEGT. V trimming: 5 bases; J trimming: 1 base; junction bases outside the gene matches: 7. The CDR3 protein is CASSESGGRSYEQYF. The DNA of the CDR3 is TGTGCCAGCAGTGAGAGCGGGGGTAGGTCCTACGAGCAGTACTTC.

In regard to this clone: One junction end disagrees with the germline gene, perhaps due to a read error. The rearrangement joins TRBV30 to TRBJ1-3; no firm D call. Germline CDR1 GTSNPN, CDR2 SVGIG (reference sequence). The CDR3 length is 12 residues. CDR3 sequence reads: CGWAEGGNTIYF. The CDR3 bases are TGTGGCTGGGCCGAGGGTGGAAACACCATATATTTT.

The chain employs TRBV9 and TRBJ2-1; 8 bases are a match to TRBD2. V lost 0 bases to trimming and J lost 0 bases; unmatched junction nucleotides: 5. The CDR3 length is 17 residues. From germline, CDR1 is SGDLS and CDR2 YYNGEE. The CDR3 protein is CASSVDSGGLSYNEQFF. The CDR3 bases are TGTGCCAGCAGCGTAGACAGCGGGGGCCTCTCCTACAATGAGCAGTTCTTC. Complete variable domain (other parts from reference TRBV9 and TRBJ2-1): DSGVTQTPKHLITATGQRVTLRCSPRSGDLSVYWYQQSLDQGLQFLIQYYNGEERAKGNILERFSAQQFPDLHSELNLSSLELGDSALYFCASSVDSGGLSYNEQFFGPGTRLTVL.

CDR3 sequence (DNA): TGCGCCAGCAGCTTGGGGAGACTAGGTGGCGGGGAGCTGTTTTTT. This codes for CASSLGRLGGGELFF. The V and J genes are TRBV5-1 and TRBJ2-2; TRBD2 might be the D (6 bases). The germline V and J ends were trimmed by 0 bases and 7 bases, with 13 bases remaining between them. Germline V gene lookup returns CDR1 SGHRS and CDR2 YFSETQ. This CDR3 has 15 residues.

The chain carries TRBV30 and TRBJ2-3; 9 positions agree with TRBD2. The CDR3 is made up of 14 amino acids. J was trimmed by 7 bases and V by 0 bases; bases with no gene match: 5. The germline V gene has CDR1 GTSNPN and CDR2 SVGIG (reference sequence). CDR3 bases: TGTGCCTGGAGTGTACGCGGGGGGGCGAATACGCAGTATTTT. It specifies CAWSVRGGANTQYF.

CDR3 in amino acids: CASSHSEQPQHF. The CDR3 DNA sequence: TGTGCCAGCAGCCATAGTGAGCAGCCCCAGCATTTT. The chain employs TRBV12-3 or TRBV12-4 and TRBJ1-5, with D unresolved. Trimming stripped 6 bases from V and 7 bases from J, with 10 bases between. The CDR3 extends over 12 amino acids.

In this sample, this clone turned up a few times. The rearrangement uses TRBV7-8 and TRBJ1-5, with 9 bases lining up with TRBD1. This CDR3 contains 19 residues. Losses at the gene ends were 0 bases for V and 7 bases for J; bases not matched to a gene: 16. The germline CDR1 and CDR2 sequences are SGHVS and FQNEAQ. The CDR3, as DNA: TGTGCCAGCAGCTTAGCAAGGGGACAGGGCCAATCTTCGGGACAGCCCCAGCATTTT. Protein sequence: CASSLARGQGQSSGQPQHF.

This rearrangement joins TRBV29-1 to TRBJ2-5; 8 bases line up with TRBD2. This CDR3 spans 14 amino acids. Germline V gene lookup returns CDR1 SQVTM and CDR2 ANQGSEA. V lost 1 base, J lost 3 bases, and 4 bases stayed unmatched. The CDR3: CSVEGGAGEETQYF. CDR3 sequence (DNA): TGCAGCGTTGAAGGGGGAGCGGGGGAAGAGACCCAGTACTTC.

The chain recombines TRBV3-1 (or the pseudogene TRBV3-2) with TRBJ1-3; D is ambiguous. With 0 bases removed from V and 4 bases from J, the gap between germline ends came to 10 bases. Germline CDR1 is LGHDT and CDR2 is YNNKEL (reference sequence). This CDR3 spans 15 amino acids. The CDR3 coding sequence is TGTGCCAGCAGCCAAGAACGCGAGGGAGGAAACACCATATATTTT. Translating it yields CASSQEREGGNTIYF.

This CDR3 is CASSYRDSYGYTF. CDR3 nucleotides: TGTGCCAGCAGCTATAGGGACAGCTATGGCTACACCTTC. This chain connects TRBV5-6 to TRBJ1-2; 7 bases align to TRBD1. The germline V gene encodes CDR1 SGHDT and CDR2 YYEEEE. With V trimmed by 3 bases and J by 4 bases, 3 bases remained unmatched. CDR3 length: 13 amino acids.

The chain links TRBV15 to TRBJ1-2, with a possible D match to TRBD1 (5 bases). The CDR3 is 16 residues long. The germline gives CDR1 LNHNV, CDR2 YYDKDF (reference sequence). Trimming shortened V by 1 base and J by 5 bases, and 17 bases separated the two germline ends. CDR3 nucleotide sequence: TGTGCCACCAGCAGAGGAGTGGAAACCGGGGGGTATGGCTACACCTTC. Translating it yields CATSRGVETGGYGYTF.